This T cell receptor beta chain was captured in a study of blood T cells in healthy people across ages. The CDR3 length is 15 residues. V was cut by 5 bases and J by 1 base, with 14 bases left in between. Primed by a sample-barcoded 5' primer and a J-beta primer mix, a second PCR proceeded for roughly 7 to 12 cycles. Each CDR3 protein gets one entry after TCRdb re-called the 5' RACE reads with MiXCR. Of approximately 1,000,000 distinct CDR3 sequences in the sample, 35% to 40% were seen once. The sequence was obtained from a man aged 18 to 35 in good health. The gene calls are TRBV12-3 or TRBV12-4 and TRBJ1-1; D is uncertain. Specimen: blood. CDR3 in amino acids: CASSPPEKANTEAFF. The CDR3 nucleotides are TGTGCCAGCAGTCCACCGGAGAAGGCGAACACTGAAGCTTTCTTT.